The entry that follows covers one T cell receptor beta chain sequence. The V end lost 6 bases, the J end lost 2 bases, and 14 bases lay between the germline ends. The CDR3 has 14 amino acids. Germline V gene lookup returns CDR1 DFQATT and CDR2 SNEGSKA (reference sequence). This record belongs to a study of CD8 T cells in ankylosing spondylitis. A single record per CDR3 protein comes from TCRdb applying MiXCR to the 5' RACE reads. The sample has fewer than 200,000 distinct CDR3 sequences; around 18% are singletons. This sequence joins TRBV20-1 and TRBJ2-1; D not certain. The origin of this receptor is a male donor with ankylosing spondylitis or in good health (not recorded which). The sequencing input was blood, either unsorted or a sorted T cell fraction (not recorded which). The CDR3 loop reads CSAPITSTYNEQFF. As DNA, the CDR3 is TGCAGTGCCCCGATTACATCCACCTACAATGAGCAGTTCTTC.